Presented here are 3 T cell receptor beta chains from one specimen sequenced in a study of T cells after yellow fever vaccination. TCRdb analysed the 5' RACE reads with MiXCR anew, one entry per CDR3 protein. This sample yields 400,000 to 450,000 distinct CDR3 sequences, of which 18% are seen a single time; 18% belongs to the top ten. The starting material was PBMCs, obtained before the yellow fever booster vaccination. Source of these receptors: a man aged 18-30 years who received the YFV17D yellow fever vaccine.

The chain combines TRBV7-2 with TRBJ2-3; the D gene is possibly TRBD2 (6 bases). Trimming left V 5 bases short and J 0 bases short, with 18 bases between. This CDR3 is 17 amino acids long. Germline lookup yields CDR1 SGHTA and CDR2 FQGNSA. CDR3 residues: CASSALRDSLSTDTQYF. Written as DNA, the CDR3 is TGTGCCAGCAGCGCCCTAAGGGACTCCCTTAGCACAGATACGCAGTATTTT.

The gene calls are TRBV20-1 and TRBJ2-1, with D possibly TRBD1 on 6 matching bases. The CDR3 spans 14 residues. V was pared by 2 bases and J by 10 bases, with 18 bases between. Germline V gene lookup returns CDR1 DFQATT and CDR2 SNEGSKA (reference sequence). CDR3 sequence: CSARSTSRGREQFF. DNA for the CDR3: TGCAGTGCTAGATCAACTTCCAGGGGAAGGGAGCAGTTCTTC.

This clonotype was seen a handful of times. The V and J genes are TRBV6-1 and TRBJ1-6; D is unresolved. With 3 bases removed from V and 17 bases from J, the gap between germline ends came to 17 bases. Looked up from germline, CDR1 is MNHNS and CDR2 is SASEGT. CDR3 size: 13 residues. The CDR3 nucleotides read TGTGCCAGCAGTGACTGGAAGTCGCTCCTATTCCACTTT. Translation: CASSDWKSLLFHF.